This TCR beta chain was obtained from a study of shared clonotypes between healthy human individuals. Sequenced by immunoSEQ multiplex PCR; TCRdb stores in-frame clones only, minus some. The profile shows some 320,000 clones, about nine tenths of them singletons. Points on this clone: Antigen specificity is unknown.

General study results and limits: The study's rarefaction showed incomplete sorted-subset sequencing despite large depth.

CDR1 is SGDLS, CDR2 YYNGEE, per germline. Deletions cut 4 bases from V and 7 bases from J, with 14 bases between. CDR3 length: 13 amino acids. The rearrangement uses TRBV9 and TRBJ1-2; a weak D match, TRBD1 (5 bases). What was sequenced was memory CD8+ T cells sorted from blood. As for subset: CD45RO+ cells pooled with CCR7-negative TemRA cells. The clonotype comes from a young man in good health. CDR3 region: CASSPGDVSGYTF. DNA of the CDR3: TGTGCCAGCAGCCCGGGGGACGTGAGTGGCTACACCTTC. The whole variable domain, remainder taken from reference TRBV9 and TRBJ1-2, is DSGVTQTPKHLITATGQRVTLRCSPRSGDLSVYWYQQSLDQGLQFLIQYYNGEERAKGNILERFSAQQFPDLHSELNLSSLELGDSALYFCASSPGDVSGYTFGSGTRLTVV.